The rows below give T cell receptor beta chains drawn from one sample of a study of CXCR3-negative and CXCR3-positive naive CD8 T cells. TCRdb re-called the 5' RACE reads and shows each CDR3 protein once, DNA omitted. Its listing shows about 90,000 distinct CDR3 sequences. What was sequenced was naive CXCR3- CD8+ T cells from blood. Receptors were obtained from a human donor in good health. Some clones in this sample may be carry-over from other donors' samples. Each CDR3 is given with its conserved first and last residue. Only some rows state a clone size, as once, few, many or a class for expanded clones.

TRBV20-1	.	TRBJ1-1	CSARVSGGEALF
TRBV20-1	.	TRBJ2-7	CSARDPGASRAYEQYF
TRBV6-2/TRBV6-3	.	TRBJ2-7	CASSYLGPGEQYF
TRBV15	.	TRBJ2-1	CASASRSSYNEQFF
TRBV28	.	TRBJ2-1	CASSPVGYYNEQFF
TRBV11-2	.	TRBJ2-6	CASSLDAFESGTSGANVLTF
TRBV6-6	.	TRBJ2-1	CASSYSRLAEQFF
TRBV4-3	.	TRBJ1-1	CASSQDVSQTDFTEAFF
TRBV7-9	.	TRBJ1-2	CASSLEGSSFRYGYTF
TRBV7-6	.	TRBJ2-5	CASSLVPRGAGGETQYF
TRBV29-1	.	TRBJ2-7	CSVETGTEAREYEQYF
TRBV18	.	TRBJ2-1	CASSPPELAGGEQFF
TRBV20-1	.	TRBJ2-7	CSASQSSSGVSYEQYF
TRBV7-9	.	TRBJ2-2	CASSARGQTILTGELFF
TRBV29-1	.	TRBJ1-1	CSVEDRVGEAFF
TRBV12-3/TRBV12-4	.	TRBJ2-1	CASSVSGGWNEQFF
TRBV12-3/TRBV12-4	.	TRBJ1-4	CASSPVDPNEKLFF
TRBV7-9	.	TRBJ1-5	CASSSSSQGDQPQHF
TRBV13	.	TRBJ1-2	CASSQGRGSFYGYTF
TRBV28	.	TRBJ2-5	CASTTSTGPQETQYF
TRBV27	.	TRBJ2-7	CASSFTPRGALDEQYF
TRBV29-1	.	TRBJ2-7	CSVEEGRNNEQYF
TRBV27	.	TRBJ2-1	CASSPRTYNEQSF
TRBV21-1	.	TRBJ1-1	CASSKRGEITTEAFF
TRBV6-5	.	TRBJ2-1	CASSYSRQTVWNEQFF
TRBV6-6	.	TRBJ2-5	CASSYSTRVGGPETQYF
TRBV3-1	.	TRBJ2-3	CASSQDLFGRALDTQYF
TRBV2	.	TRBJ2-1	CASSPLTGAGSNEQFF
TRBV5-1	.	TRBJ1-4	CASSLEAGQGEKLFF
TRBV2	.	TRBJ2-1	CASRVAGGPYNEQFF
TRBV6-2/TRBV6-3	.	TRBJ2-3	CASSYWGRADKGTDTQYF
TRBV29-1	.	TRBJ2-2	CGGVSGASNTGELFF
TRBV14	.	TRBJ2-7	CASSPQRPGVSYEQYF
TRBV5-5	.	TRBJ1-2	CASSGEDRGLYYGYTF
TRBV6-5	.	TRBJ2-1	CASSYSLSGAIEEQFF
TRBV11-3	.	TRBJ2-5	CASSFRVKETQYF
TRBV30	.	TRBJ2-5	CALTGTGEETQYF
TRBV5-1	.	TRBJ1-1	CASSLGHLLNTEAFF
TRBV6-6	.	TRBJ2-7	CASSYLANEQYF
TRBV10-2	.	TRBJ1-1	CASSDPTGQGMNTEAFF
TRBV12-3/TRBV12-4	.	TRBJ1-6	CASSLEYNSPLHF
TRBV5-1	.	TRBJ2-7	CASSLGAGQSYEQYF
TRBV28	.	TRBJ1-1	CASSLFRVGTEAFF
TRBV6-2/TRBV6-3	medium-sized	TRBJ2-1	CASSYSDGFNEQFF
TRBV2	.	TRBJ2-3	CASSVGLAGGVDTQYF
TRBV15	.	TRBJ2-1	CATSRVGLALYNEQFF
TRBV6-2/TRBV6-3	.	TRBJ2-3	CASNRLAVDTQYF
TRBV30	.	TRBJ2-2	CAWMDIRDTGELFF
TRBV27	.	TRBJ2-7	CASSLGRGGEQYF
TRBV7-9	.	TRBJ2-1	CASSFAPEQFF
TRBV29-1	.	TRBJ2-7	CSVEGLAGGRYEQYF
TRBV28	.	TRBJ2-7	CASSPGTVISEQYF
TRBV9	.	TRBJ1-5	CASSSEDRDNQPQHF
TRBV20-1	.	TRBJ2-7	CSARVKGQYEQYF